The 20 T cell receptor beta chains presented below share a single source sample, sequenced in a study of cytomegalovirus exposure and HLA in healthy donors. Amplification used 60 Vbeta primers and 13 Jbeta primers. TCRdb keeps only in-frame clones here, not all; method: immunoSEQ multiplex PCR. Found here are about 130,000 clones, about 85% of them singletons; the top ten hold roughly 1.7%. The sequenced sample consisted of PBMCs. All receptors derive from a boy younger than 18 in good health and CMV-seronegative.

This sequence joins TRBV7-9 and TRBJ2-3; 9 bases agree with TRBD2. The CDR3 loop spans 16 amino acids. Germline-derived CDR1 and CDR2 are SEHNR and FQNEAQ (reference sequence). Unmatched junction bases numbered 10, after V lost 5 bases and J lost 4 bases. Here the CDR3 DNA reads TGTGCCAGCAGCGCCATGGGCGGGGGGGCAGCAGATACGCAGTATTTT. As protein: CASSAMGGGAADTQYF.

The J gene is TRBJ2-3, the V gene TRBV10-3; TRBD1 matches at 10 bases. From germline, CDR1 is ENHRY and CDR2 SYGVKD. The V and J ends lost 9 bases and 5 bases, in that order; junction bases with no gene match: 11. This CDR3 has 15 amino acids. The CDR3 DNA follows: TGTGCCATTGACACCGGGACAGGGGTCGTAGATACGCAGTATTTT. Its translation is CAIDTGTGVVDTQYF.

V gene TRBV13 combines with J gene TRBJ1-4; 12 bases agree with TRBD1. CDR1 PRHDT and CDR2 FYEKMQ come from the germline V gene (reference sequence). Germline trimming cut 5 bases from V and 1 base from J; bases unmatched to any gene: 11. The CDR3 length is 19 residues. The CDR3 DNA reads TGTGCCAGCAGCCATAAGGGACAGGGGGCGTATTTAACTAATGAAAAACTGTTTTTT. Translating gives CASSHKGQGAYLTNEKLFF.

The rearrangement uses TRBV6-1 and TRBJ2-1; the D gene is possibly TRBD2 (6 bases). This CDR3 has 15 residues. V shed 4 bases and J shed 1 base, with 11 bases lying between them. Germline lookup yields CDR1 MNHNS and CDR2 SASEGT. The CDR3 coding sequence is TGTGCCAGCAGTGGAGGGGCGGGGTCCTACAATGAGCAGTTCTTC. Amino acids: CASSGGAGSYNEQFF.

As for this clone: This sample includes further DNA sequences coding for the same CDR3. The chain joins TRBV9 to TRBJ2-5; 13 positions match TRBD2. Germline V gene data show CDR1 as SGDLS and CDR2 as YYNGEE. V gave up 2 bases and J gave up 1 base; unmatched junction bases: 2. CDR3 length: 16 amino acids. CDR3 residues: CASSVGLAGVQETQYF. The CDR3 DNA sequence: TGTGCCAGCAGCGTCGGACTAGCGGGAGTCCAAGAGACCCAGTACTTC.

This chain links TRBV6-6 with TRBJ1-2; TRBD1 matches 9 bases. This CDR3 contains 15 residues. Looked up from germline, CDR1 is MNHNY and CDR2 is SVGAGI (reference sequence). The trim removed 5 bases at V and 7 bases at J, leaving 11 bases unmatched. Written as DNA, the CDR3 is TGTGCCAGCAGTAGATCCCGGGACAGGGCTTCTGGCTACACCTTC. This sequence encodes CASSRSRDRASGYTF.

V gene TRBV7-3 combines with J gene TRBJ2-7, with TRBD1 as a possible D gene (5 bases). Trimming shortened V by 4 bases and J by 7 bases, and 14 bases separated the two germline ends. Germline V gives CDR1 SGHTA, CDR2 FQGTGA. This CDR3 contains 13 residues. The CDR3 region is CASSSNSQGEQYF. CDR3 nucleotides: TGTGCCAGCAGCTCAAACTCCCAGGGAGAGCAGTACTTC.

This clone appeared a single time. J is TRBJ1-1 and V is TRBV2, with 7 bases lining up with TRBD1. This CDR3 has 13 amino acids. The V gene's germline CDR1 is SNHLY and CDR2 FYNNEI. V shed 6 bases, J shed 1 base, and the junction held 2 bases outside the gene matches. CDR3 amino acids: CASRTGQNTEAFF. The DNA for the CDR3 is TGTGCCAGCAGGACAGGGCAGAACACTGAAGCTTTCTTT.

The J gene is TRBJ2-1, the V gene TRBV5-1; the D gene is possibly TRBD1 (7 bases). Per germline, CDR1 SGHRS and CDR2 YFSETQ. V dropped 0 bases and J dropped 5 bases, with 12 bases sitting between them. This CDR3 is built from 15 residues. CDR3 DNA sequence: TGCGCCAGCAGCTTGGGCGGGGACAGCCACAATGAGCAGTTCTTC. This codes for CASSLGGDSHNEQFF.

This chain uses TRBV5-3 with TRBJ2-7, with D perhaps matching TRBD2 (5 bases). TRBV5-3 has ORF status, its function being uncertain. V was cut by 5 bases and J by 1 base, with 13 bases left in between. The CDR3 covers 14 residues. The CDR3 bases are TGTGCCAGAAGTCGTGACGGGGTGTCCTACGAGCAGTACTTC. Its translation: CARSRDGVSYEQYF.

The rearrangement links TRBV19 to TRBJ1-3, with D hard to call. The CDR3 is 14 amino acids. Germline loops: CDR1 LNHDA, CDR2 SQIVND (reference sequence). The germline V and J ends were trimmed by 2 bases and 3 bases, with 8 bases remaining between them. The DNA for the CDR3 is TGTGCCAGTAGTATACGGGGTTTTGGAAACACCATATATTTT. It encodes CASSIRGFGNTIYF.

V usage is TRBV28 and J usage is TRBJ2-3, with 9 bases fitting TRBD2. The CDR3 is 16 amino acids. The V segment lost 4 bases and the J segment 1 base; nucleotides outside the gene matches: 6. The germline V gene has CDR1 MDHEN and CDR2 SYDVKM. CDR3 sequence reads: CASSSLAGDRTDTQYF. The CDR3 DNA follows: TGTGCCAGCAGTTCCTTAGCGGGAGATCGCACAGATACGCAGTATTTT.

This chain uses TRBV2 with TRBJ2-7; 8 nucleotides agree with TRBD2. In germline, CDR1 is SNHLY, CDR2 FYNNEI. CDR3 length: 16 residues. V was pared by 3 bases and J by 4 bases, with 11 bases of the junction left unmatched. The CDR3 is CASSDDSGTDLYEQYF. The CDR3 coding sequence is TGTGCCAGCAGTGATGATAGCGGGACCGACCTTTACGAGCAGTACTTC. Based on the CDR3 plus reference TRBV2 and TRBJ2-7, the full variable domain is EPEVTQTPSHQVTQMGQEVILRCVPISNHLYFYWYRQILGQKVEFLVSFYNNEISEKSEIFDDQFSVERPDGSNFTLKIRSTKLEDSAMYFCASSDDSGTDLYEQYFGPGTRLTVT.

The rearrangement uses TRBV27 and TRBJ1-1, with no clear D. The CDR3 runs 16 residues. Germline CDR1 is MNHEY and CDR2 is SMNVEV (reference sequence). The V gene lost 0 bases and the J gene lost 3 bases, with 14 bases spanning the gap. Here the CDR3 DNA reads TGTGCCAGCAGTTTATCGATCCGGTTTGCGGACACTGAAGCTTTCTTT. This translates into CASSLSIRFADTEAFF.

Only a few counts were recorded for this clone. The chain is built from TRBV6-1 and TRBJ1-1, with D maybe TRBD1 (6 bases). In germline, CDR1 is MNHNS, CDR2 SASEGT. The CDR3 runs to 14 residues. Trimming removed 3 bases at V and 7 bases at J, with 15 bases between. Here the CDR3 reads CASSERGQPVEAFF. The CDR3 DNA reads TGTGCCAGCAGTGAGAGGGGACAACCAGTTGAAGCTTTCTTT.

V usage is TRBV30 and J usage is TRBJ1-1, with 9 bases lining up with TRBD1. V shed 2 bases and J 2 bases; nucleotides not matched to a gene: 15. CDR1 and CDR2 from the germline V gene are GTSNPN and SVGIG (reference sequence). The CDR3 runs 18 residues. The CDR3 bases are TGTGCCTGGAGTCCAATTGGGACAGGGAAACTTAGAAACACTGAAGCTTTCTTT. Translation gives CAWSPIGTGKLRNTEAFF.

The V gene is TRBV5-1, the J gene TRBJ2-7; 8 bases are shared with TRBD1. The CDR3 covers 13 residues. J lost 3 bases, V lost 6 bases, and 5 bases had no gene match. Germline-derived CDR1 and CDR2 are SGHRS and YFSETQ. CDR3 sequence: CASKGQANYEQYF. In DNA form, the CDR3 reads TGCGCCAGCAAGGGACAGGCGAACTACGAGCAGTACTTC.

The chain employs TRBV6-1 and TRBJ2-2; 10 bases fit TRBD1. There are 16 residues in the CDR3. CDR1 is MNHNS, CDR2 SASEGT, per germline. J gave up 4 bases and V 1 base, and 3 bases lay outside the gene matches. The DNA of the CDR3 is TGTGCCAGCAGTGAAGTACGGGACAGGGGCACCGGGGAGCTGTTTTTT. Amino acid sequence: CASSEVRDRGTGELFF.

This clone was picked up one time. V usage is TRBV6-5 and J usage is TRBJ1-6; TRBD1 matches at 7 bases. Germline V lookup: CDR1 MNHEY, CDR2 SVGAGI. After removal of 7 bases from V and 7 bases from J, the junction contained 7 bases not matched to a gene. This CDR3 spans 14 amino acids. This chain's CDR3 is CASTRDRRNSPLHF. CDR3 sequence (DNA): TGTGCCAGCACGAGGGACAGAAGAAATTCACCCCTCCACTTT.

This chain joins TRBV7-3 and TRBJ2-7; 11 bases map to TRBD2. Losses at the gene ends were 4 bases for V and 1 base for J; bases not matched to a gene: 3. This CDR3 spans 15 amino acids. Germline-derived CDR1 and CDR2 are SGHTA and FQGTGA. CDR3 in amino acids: CASSSLAGGSYEQYF. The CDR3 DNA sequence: TGTGCCAGCAGCTCCCTAGCGGGAGGATCCTACGAGCAGTACTTC.